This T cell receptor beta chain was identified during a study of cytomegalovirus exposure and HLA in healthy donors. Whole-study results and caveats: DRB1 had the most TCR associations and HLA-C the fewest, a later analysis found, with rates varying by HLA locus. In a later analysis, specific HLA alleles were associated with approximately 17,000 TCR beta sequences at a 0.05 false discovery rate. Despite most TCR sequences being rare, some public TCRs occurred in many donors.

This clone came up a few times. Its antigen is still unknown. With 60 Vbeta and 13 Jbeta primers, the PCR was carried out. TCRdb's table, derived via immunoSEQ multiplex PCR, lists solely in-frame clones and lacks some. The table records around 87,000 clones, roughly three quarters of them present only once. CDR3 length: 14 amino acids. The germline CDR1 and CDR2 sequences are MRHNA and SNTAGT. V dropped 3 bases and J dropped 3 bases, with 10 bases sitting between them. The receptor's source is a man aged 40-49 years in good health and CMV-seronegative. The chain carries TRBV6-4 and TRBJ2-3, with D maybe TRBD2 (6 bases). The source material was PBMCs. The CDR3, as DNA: TGTGCCAGCAGTGAGCGACTAGAAACAGATACGCAGTATTTT. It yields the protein CASSERLETDTQYF.